This entry lists 4 T cell receptor beta chains sequenced from one sample in a study of T cell repertoires in cytomegalovirus infection. No antigen is known for these receptors. TCRdb passed the reads through MiXCR, listing each CDR3 protein once. The sample includes 140,000 to 150,000 distinct CDR3 sequences, around 30% seen only once; the top ten take around half. This specimen consisted of CD8+ T cells from cultured PBMCs, obtained from culture after CMV antigen stimulation. The receptors originated from a human donor in good health (CMV status not recorded). Some clones in this sample may be carry-over from other donors' samples.

In its sample, this clonotype was seen a few times. The chain couples TRBV4-1 to TRBJ1-1; a possible D gene is TRBD1 (5 bases). Trimming took 3 bases from V and 1 from J, leaving 9 bases between them. The CDR3 is made up of 14 amino acids. Germline lookup yields CDR1 MGHRA and CDR2 YSYEKL. The CDR3 region is CASSHMDTNTEAFF. CDR3 nucleotides: TGCGCCAGCAGCCATATGGACACGAACACTGAAGCTTTCTTT.

This clonotype was counted ten times or more. The chain couples TRBV11-2 to TRBJ2-3; 7 nucleotides align to TRBD1. Germline assignment: CDR1 SGHAT and CDR2 FQNNGV. CDR3 length: 15 amino acids. V shed 6 bases and J 1 base; nucleotides not matched to a gene: 7. The CDR3 coding sequence is TGTGCCAGCAGTAGACAGGGATGGGGCACAGATACGCAGTATTTT. Amino acid sequence: CASSRQGWGTDTQYF.

V and J are TRBV12-3 or TRBV12-4 and TRBJ1-4; 10 bases fit TRBD1. The CDR3 contains 15 residues. V shed 4 bases and J 8 bases; nucleotides not matched to a gene: 7. The CDR3 DNA is TGTGCCAGCAGTTATGGGGACAGGGGACAGGAAAAACTGTTTTTT. It specifies CASSYGDRGQEKLFF.

Concerning this clonotype itself: The junction departs from germline at one end; a sequencing error may be responsible. J is TRBJ2-7 and V is TRBV4-1; either TRBD1 or TRBD2 may fit D (5 bases each). CDR3 length: 13 amino acids. Germline CDR1 is MGHRA and CDR2 is YSYEKL. The CDR3 bases are TGCGCCGGCAGCCAAACGCGAGGGGACGAGCAGTACTTC. This codes for CAGSQTRGDEQYF.